The clone carrying this T cell receptor (beta chain) was recorded at least ten times. Its specificity is not known. The sample belongs to a study of T cell repertoires in cytomegalovirus infection. Across the study: The authors relied on CMV epitopes, both recently identified HLA-C-restricted and well-studied HLA-B-restricted. Points from the study as a whole: Carriers of CMV and the relevant HLA type were discriminated by public TCR beta frequency.

MiXCR was run by TCRdb on the reads, yielding one entry per CDR3 protein. The sample lists around 430,000 distinct CDR3 sequences, approximately 46% seen once, with around 45% in the top ten. V was pared by 5 bases and J by 5 bases, with 7 bases of the junction left unmatched. The CDR3 totals 15 residues. Looked up from germline, CDR1 is SNHLY and CDR2 is FYNNEI. The genes are TRBV2 and TRBJ2-1, with 9 bases matching TRBD2. The clonotype originates from a human donor in good health (CMV status not recorded). Some clones in this sample may be carry-over from other donors' samples. The sequenced sample was cultured PBMCs, obtained from culture after CMV antigen stimulation. The CDR3 reads CASSPEVAGDNEQFF. As DNA, the CDR3 is TGTGCCAGCAGTCCCGAGGTAGCGGGGGACAATGAGCAGTTCTTC.